Detailed here is one TCR beta chain. Its antigen is still unknown. At one end, the junction sequence differs from germline, possibly due to a read error. The germline V gene encodes CDR1 DFQATT and CDR2 SNEGSKA (reference sequence). There are 14 residues in the CDR3. This sample was taken from a study of response to subunit inactivated influenza vaccine. TCRdb redid the calling of the RT-PCR reads with MiXCR, one entry per CDR3 protein. The sample contains more than 700,000 distinct CDR3 sequences, approximately 21% of which appear only once. Study-level points and caveats: Authors suggested each seasonal influenza vaccination recruits few new T cells.

The gene calls are TRBV20-1 and TRBJ2-3, with D unresolved. The source material was PBMCs from blood, sampled roughly 5 days after vaccination. The clonotype comes from a man in his fifties who received an inactivated influenza vaccine. The chain's CDR3 is CTARDRRKTDTQYF. The CDR3 bases are TGCACTGCTAGAGATCGACGGAAAACAGATACGCAGTATTTT.